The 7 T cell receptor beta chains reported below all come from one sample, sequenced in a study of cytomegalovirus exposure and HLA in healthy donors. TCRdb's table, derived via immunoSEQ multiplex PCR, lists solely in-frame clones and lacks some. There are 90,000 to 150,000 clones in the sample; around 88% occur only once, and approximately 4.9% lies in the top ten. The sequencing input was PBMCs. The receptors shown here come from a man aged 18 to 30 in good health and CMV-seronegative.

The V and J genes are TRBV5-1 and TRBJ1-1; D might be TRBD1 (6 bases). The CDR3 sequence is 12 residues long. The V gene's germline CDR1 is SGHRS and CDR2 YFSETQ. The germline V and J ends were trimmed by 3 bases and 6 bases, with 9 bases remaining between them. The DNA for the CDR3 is TGCGCCAGCAGCTCAGGACAGCCTGAAGCTTTCTTT. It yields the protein CASSSGQPEAFF.

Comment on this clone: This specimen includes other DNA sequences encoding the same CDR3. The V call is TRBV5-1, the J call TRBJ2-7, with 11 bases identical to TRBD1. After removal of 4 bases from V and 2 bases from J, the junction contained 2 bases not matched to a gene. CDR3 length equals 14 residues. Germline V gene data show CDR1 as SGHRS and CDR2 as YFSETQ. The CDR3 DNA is TGCGCCAGCAGCACGGGACAGGGGGCCTACGAGCAGTACTTC. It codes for CASSTGQGAYEQYF.

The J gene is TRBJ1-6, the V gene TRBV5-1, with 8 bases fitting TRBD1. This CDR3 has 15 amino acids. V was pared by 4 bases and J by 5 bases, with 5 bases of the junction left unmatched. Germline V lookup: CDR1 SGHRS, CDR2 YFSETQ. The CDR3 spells CASSRDRTDNSPLHF. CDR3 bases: TGCGCCAGCAGCCGGGACAGGACCGATAATTCACCCCTCCACTTT.

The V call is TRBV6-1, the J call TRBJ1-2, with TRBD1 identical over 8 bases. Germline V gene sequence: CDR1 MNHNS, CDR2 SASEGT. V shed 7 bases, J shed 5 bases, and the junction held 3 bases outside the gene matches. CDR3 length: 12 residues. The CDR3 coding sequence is TGTGCCAGCACCAGGACAGGGTATGGCTACACCTTC. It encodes CASTRTGYGYTF.

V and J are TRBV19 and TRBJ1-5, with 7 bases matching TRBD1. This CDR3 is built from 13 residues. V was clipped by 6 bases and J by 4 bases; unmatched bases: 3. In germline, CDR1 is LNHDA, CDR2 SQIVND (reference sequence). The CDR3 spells CASSLQGNQPQHF. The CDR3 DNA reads TGTGCCAGTAGCTTACAGGGGAATCAGCCCCAGCATTTT. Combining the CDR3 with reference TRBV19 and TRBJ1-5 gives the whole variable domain DGGITQSPKYLFRKEGQNVTLSCEQNLNHDAMYWYRQDPGQGLRLIYYSQIVNDFQKGDIAEGYSVSREKKESFPLTVTSAQKNPTAFYLCASSLQGNQPQHFGDGTRLSIL.

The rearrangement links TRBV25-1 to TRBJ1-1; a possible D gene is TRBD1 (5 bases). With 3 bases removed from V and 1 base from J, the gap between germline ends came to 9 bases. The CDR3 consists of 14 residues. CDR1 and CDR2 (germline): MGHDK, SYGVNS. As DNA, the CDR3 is TGTGCCAGCAGTGAGGGGCAGCCGAACACTGAAGCTTTCTTT. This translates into CASSEGQPNTEAFF.

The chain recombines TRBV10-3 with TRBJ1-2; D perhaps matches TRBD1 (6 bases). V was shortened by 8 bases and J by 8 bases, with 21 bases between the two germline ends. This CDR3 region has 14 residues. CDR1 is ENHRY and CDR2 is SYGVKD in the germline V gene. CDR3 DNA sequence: TGTGCCATCGAGGCTGTAGGGGGACCAGGCGGCTACACCTTC. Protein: CAIEAVGGPGGYTF.